This T cell receptor (beta chain) was recovered during a study of molecular identifiers for immune sequencing clone quantification (dated by TCRdb to 2016 to 2018). Regarding the study in general: For a replicate experiment, RNA from roughly 18,000 or 92,000 naive CD8 T cells was divided into five aliquots, and four of the five aliquots were sequenced. This methods study benchmarked molecular-identifier clustering-based TCR repertoire sequencing (MIDCIRS) and TCR RNA copy counting, using CD8 T cells to do so. The research as a whole found: The naive libraries included spiked-in Jurkat TCR RNA (around 9 copies' worth), and this Jurkat TCR RNA is not part of the donor repertoire. Without barcode sub-clustering, chimeric consensus sequences inflated TCR diversity; chimeras reached as high as 47%. The sizes of highly expanded clones could end up underestimated when identical TCR molecules share a barcode. Clones above 20 RNA copies held over 99% of molecules in CMV-specific effector cells but under 1% in naive cells. Spiked-in Jurkat TCR RNA equal to a single cell's worth was reported to be detectable even within 1,200,000 naive CD8 T cells. Modeling estimated about 2.8 recovered TCR RNA copies per cell, compared with approximately 9.5 by digital PCR, which implies roughly 30% capture efficiency.

Naive CD8 T cell libraries were made from roughly 20,000 to 1,000,000 sorted cells using 10%, 30% or 50% of purified RNA. Naive CD8 T cells, defined as CD8+CD4-CCR7+CD45RA+, were FACS-sorted into RLT Plus buffer on a BD FACSAria II. To test detection sensitivity, Jurkat RNA equivalent to about ten TCR copies was spiked into samples of about 18,000-1,000,000 naive CD8 T cells. Enrichment of CD8 T cells was performed with RosetteSep CD8+ T Cell Enrichment Cocktail and Ficoll-Paque, after which ACK red cell lysis was carried out. Sequences SGHRS (CDR1) and YFSETQ (CDR2) are obtained from the germline V gene. The CDR3 goes from the cysteine to the phenylalanine over 15 residues. CDR3 DNA only is kept here, 45 bases in frame from base 1. Relative to germline, V is 3 bases shorter and J is 2 bases shorter, with 15 bases between their ends. The receptor library was made with PCR. Sequencing instrument: NextSeq 500. Preparation of bulk TCR libraries followed a previously described approach, with the TCR primers listed in Table S5. Total RNA was purified with the Qiagen AllPrep DNA/RNA kit. Before any analysis, reads coming from multiple sequencing runs of the same library were combined into one pool. The original methods were these. Reads were retained only if the reads had an exact TCR constant sequence, and the retained reads were trimmed to 150 nt and grouped according to their 12-nt molecular barcodes. Within each barcode group, reads were sub-clustered at a 15% Levenshtein threshold, and quality-weighted consensus sequences were built per RNA molecule. Non-functional sequences were filtered out, along with any lower-count sequence sitting one edit away from another sequence. Based on fitting two negative binomial distributions, any barcode sub-cluster with under 20% of the maximum read count was discarded. Through fastp at Q25 and MiXCR, TCRdb rebuilt clones from the public reads, retaining in-frame beta chains. All rows with the same CDR3 protein become a single entry with the most common DNA and genes. For this entry, the V and J calls and clone size follow TCRdb and not the study's own pipeline. The sample has approximately 9,400 distinct CDR3 sequences on record, about 20% of them singletons. The ten largest clones represent around 1.5% of the sample.

In regard to this clonotype: Its target antigen remains unknown. Qualities for individual bases were not recorded, and no much larger clone is one base off.

This sequence was found in a human donor in good health. Some libraries in this study had Jurkat cell RNA spiked in. The sequenced sample consisted of naive CD8+ T cells from blood, with Jurkat cell RNA spiked in. The cell subset or site label of this sample denotes: FACS-sorted CD8+CD4-CCR7+CD45RA+ naive T cells. The chain is encoded by TRBV5-1 joined to TRBJ2-7; there is no confident call for the D gene. The DNA reads TGCGCCAGCAGCTCCTACTTGGATCTAACCTACGAGCAGTACTTC. Protein translation: CASSSYLDLTYEQYF.